Each of the 27 T cell receptor beta chains below was sequenced from the same sample in a study of cytomegalovirus exposure and HLA in healthy donors. Clones were sequenced by immunoSEQ multiplex PCR, and TCRdb holds only the in-frame ones, with some missing. There are approximately 160,000 clones in the sample; 86% occur only once, and 2% to 2.5% lies in the top ten. The sequenced material came from PBMCs. These receptors all stem from a woman between 18 and 29 years old in good health and CMV-seronegative.

V usage is TRBV4-3 and J usage is TRBJ2-3; D may be TRBD2 (5 bases). V lost 8 bases and J 6 bases, leaving 15 bases between the germline ends. The CDR3 consists of 13 residues. Germline V CDR1 and CDR2: LGHNA, YSLEER. The CDR3 protein is CASSRGSWDTQYF. DNA for the CDR3: TGCGCCAGCTCACGAGGGAGCTGGGATACGCAGTATTTT.

This chain joins TRBV7-6 and TRBJ2-1; TRBD1 agrees at 8 bases. Germline loops: CDR1 SGHVS, CDR2 FNYEAQ. The length of the CDR3 is 16 residues. V lost 5 bases and J lost 5; bases outside the gene matches: 11. The CDR3 loop is CASSPGRGRTNNEQFF. The CDR3 DNA follows: TGTGCCAGCAGCCCAGGCAGGGGGCGGACCAACAATGAGCAGTTCTTC.

The V and J genes are TRBV7-9 and TRBJ1-1; D is uncertain. V shed 3 bases and J shed 4 bases, with 15 bases lying between them. Germline V lookup: CDR1 SEHNR, CDR2 FQNEAQ (reference sequence). CDR3 length: 15 residues. DNA of the CDR3: TGTGCCAGCAGCTTTACGACGAGCGGGATCACTGAAGCTTTCTTT. The encoded protein is CASSFTTSGITEAFF.

The chain combines TRBV5-1 with TRBJ2-7; tentatively, D is TRBD2 (6 bases). V was shortened by 2 bases and J by 5 bases, with 14 bases between the two germline ends. The CDR3 sequence is 14 residues long. CDR1 and CDR2 (germline): SGHRS, YFSETQ. The CDR3 DNA follows: TGCGCCAGCAGCTTAAGAGGGGAGGTCCACGAGCAGTACTTC. It yields the protein CASSLRGEVHEQYF.

The chain employs TRBV4-1 and TRBJ2-5; the match to TRBD1 covers 8 bases. Trimming cost V 3 bases and J 1 base; bases outside gene matches: 7. The CDR3 runs 16 residues. The germline V gene has CDR1 MGHRA and CDR2 YSYEKL. This chain's CDR3 is CASSHDSGGFQETQYF. The CDR3 nucleotides read TGCGCCAGCAGCCATGATTCAGGGGGCTTCCAAGAGACCCAGTACTTC.

This clone was seen only a few times. The chain has TRBV7-9 and TRBJ1-2; perhaps TRBD1 as D (5 bases). V was cut by 3 bases and J by 8 bases, with 13 bases left in between. This CDR3 has 13 residues. Germline CDR1 SEHNR, CDR2 FQNEAQ (reference sequence). For the CDR3, the DNA is TGTGCCAGCAGCTTTATGTGGGGCTTGGGCTACACCTTC. Amino acids: CASSFMWGLGYTF.

The V call is TRBV5-1, the J call TRBJ2-7; 9 bases agree with TRBD1. Germline-derived CDR1 and CDR2 are SGHRS and YFSETQ. V gave up 7 bases and J gave up 5 bases; unmatched junction bases: 4. The CDR3 runs 12 residues. Here the CDR3 DNA reads TGCGCCAGCGGTACAGGGGGCGACGAGCAGTACTTC. It is translated as CASGTGGDEQYF. The variable domain in full, with the rest retrieved from reference TRBV5-1 and TRBJ2-7, is KAGVTQTPRYLIKTRGQQVTLSCSPISGHRSVSWYQQTPGQGLQFLFEYFSETQRNKGNFPGRFSGRQFSNSRSEMNVSTLELGDSALYLCASGTGGDEQYFGPGTRLTVT.

The chain joins TRBV6-5 to TRBJ2-2; 10 bases line up with TRBD2. From germline, CDR1 is MNHEY and CDR2 SVGAGI. This CDR3 has 14 residues. V lost 6 bases to trimming and J lost 7 bases; unmatched junction nucleotides: 5. CDR3 coding DNA: TGTGCCAGCAGCCTAGCGGGAGTTCTCGGGGAGCTGTTTTTT. The encoded protein is CASSLAGVLGELFF.

This sequence joins TRBV7-2 and TRBJ2-3; no reliable D call. The CDR3 extends over 14 amino acids. V was trimmed by 5 bases and J by 4 bases, leaving 13 bases between them. The germline V gene encodes CDR1 SGHTA and CDR2 FQGNSA. The CDR3 protein is CASSPSTVADTQYF. The CDR3 DNA sequence: TGTGCCAGCAGCCCCTCCACAGTGGCAGATACGCAGTATTTT. The variable domain in full, completed from reference TRBV7-2 and TRBJ2-3, reads GAGVSQSPSNKVTEKGKDVELRCDPISGHTALYWYRQSLGQGLEFLIYFQGNSAPDKSGLPSDRFSAERTGGSVSTLTIQRTQQEDSAVYLCASSPSTVADTQYFGPGTRLTVL.

The CDR3 reads CASTTGTGLEAFF. Written as DNA, the CDR3 is TGTGCCAGCACCACCGGGACAGGCCTTGAAGCTTTCTTT. The chain carries TRBV6-1 and TRBJ1-1; 8 bases agree with TRBD1. Germline values: CDR1 MNHNS, CDR2 SASEGT. The V gene end was trimmed by 7 bases and the J gene end by 7 bases; junction bases not matched to a gene: 8. This CDR3 is 13 amino acids long.

The chain carries TRBV7-9 and TRBJ2-7, with no clear D. Trimming shortened V by 5 bases and J by 6 bases, and 11 bases separated the two germline ends. This CDR3 region has 12 residues. CDR1 and CDR2 (germline): SEHNR, FQNEAQ (reference sequence). CDR3 in DNA: TGTGCCAGCAGCCCCGGGTTACTCGAGCAGTACTTC. Its translation is CASSPGLLEQYF.

The chain recombines TRBV9 with TRBJ1-4; possible D gene TRBD1, 6 bases. The CDR3 is made up of 15 amino acids. The germline CDR1 and CDR2 sequences are SGDLS and YYNGEE. Trimming left V 3 bases short and J 8 bases short, with 17 bases between. CDR3 DNA sequence: TGTGCCAGCAGCGCGACACAGGGACTAAGGGAAAAACTGTTTTTT. Translated, it gives CASSATQGLREKLFF.

The V and J genes are TRBV5-6 and TRBJ1-1, with D possibly being TRBD1 (6 bases). V dropped 0 bases and J dropped 3 bases, with 12 bases sitting between them. Germline V lookup: CDR1 SGHDT, CDR2 YYEEEE. This CDR3 region has 15 residues. CDR3: CASSLDVGAYTEAFF. For the CDR3, the DNA is TGTGCCAGCAGCTTGGATGTGGGGGCCTACACTGAAGCTTTCTTT. Variable domain in full (rest from reference TRBV5-6 and TRBJ1-1): DAGVTQSPTHLIKTRGQQVTLRCSPKSGHDTVSWYQQALGQGPQFIFQYYEEEERQRGNFPDRFSGHQFPNYSSELNVNALLLGDSALYLCASSLDVGAYTEAFFGQGTRLTVV.

V and J are TRBV14 and TRBJ2-3, with 8 bases identical to TRBD1. The CDR3 consists of 16 residues. Germline V lookup: CDR1 SGHDN, CDR2 FVKESK. The V segment lost 5 bases and the J segment 0 bases; nucleotides outside the gene matches: 7. As DNA, the CDR3 is TGTGCCAGCAGCTCGCGACAGGGGACTAGCACAGATACGCAGTATTTT. Translation gives CASSSRQGTSTDTQYF.

The V gene is TRBV9, the J gene TRBJ1-3, with D perhaps matching TRBD1 (5 bases). Germline lookup yields CDR1 SGDLS and CDR2 YYNGEE. This CDR3 is built from 15 residues. The V gene lost 0 bases and the J gene lost 3 bases, with 10 bases spanning the gap. CDR3 loop: CASSVVAGFGNTIYF. DNA of the CDR3: TGTGCCAGCAGCGTAGTAGCAGGGTTTGGAAACACCATATATTTT.

The V and J genes are TRBV7-3 and TRBJ1-3; 8 bases line up with TRBD1. The germline V gene has CDR1 SGHTA and CDR2 FQGTGA. The CDR3 totals 16 residues. Germline trimming cut 3 bases from V and 1 base from J; bases unmatched to any gene: 5. This chain's CDR3 is CASSLHQGASGNTIYF. As DNA, the CDR3 is TGTGCCAGCAGCTTGCACCAGGGGGCTTCTGGAAACACCATATATTTT.

V gene TRBV18 combines with J gene TRBJ1-1, with D unclear. This CDR3 spans 13 amino acids. The germline V and J ends were trimmed by 1 base and 3 bases, with 6 bases remaining between them. CDR1 is KGHSH, CDR2 LQKENI, per germline. As DNA, the CDR3 is TGTGCCAGCTCACCACGGGAGGACACTGAAGCTTTCTTT. Translated, it gives CASSPREDTEAFF. Full variable domain (remainder filled in from reference TRBV18 and TRBJ1-1): NAGVMQNPRHLVRRRGQEARLRCSPMKGHSHVYWYRQLPEEGLKFMVYLQKENIIDESGMPKERFSAEFPKEGPSILRIQQVVRGDSAAYFCASSPREDTEAFFGQGTRLTVV.

This chain uses TRBV2 with TRBJ2-7; D perhaps matches TRBD2 (5 bases). CDR3 length: 14 amino acids. V lost 6 bases and J 3 bases, leaving 15 bases between the germline ends. In germline, CDR1 is SNHLY, CDR2 FYNNEI. In DNA form, the CDR3 reads TGTGCCAGCAGGGGCCCGGAGGAGCTCTACGAGCAGTACTTC. Its translation is CASRGPEELYEQYF.

The chain joins TRBV12-5 to TRBJ2-3; 8 positions match TRBD2. This CDR3 is 14 amino acids long. The germline CDR1 and CDR2 sequences are LGHNT and FRNRAP. Trimming at V came to 7 bases and at J to 4 bases, leaving 7 bases not matched to a gene. CDR3 amino acids: CASAPGLGADTQYF. Written as DNA, the CDR3 is TGTGCTAGTGCCCCGGGACTAGGGGCAGATACGCAGTATTTT.

The genes are TRBV7-8 and TRBJ1-2, with 8 bases lining up with TRBD1. V was pared by 5 bases and J by 5 bases, with 10 bases of the junction left unmatched. The CDR3 consists of 15 residues. Germline V gives CDR1 SGHVS, CDR2 FQNEAQ. The CDR3 DNA is TGTGCCAGCAGCGCCGGACAGGGCGGACCATATGGCTACACCTTC. Translation: CASSAGQGGPYGYTF. Variable domain in full (rest from reference TRBV7-8 and TRBJ1-2): GAGVSQSPRYKVAKRGQDVALRCDPISGHVSLFWYQQALGQGPEFLTYFQNEAQLDKSGLPSDRFFAERPEGSVSTLKIQRTQQEDSAVYLCASSAGQGGPYGYTFGSGTRLTVV.

The chain recombines TRBV6-5 with TRBJ2-3, with 7 bases that match TRBD2. Germline-derived CDR1 and CDR2 are MNHEY and SVGAGI. V was clipped by 2 bases and J by 5 bases; unmatched bases: 7. The CDR3 totals 15 residues. The chain's CDR3 is CASSYEGWGGDTQYF. The DNA of the CDR3 is TGTGCCAGCAGTTACGAGGGTTGGGGGGGAGATACGCAGTATTTT.

The chain recombines TRBV19 with TRBJ1-2; 12 bases fit TRBD1. This CDR3 spans 16 amino acids. With 5 bases clipped from V and 3 bases from J, the junction kept 7 bases outside the gene matches. CDR1 is LNHDA, CDR2 SQIVND, per germline (reference sequence). The CDR3 DNA reads TGTGCCAGTAGTCCCCAAGGGACAGGGGGCGACTATGGCTACACCTTC. It translates to CASSPQGTGGDYGYTF.

This rearrangement joins TRBV28 to TRBJ2-7; D is perhaps TRBD1 (6 bases). The CDR3 extends over 12 amino acids. Per the germline V gene, CDR1 is MDHEN and CDR2 is SYDVKM. Trimming left V 5 bases short and J 7 bases short, with 12 bases between. CDR3: CASSLQGKEQYF. CDR3 sequence (DNA): TGTGCCAGCAGTCTTCAGGGGAAGGAGCAGTACTTC.

The sample holds one count of this clone. V and J are TRBV2 and TRBJ1-1, with TRBD1 identical over 7 bases. The CDR3 covers 13 residues. Germline V gene data show CDR1 as SNHLY and CDR2 as FYNNEI. With V trimmed by 1 base and J by 11 bases, 7 bases remained unmatched. Written as DNA, the CDR3 is TGTGCCAGCAGTGAAGTAAGGGACAGTCGGGCTTTCTTT. This gives the protein CASSEVRDSRAFF. The full variable domain, its missing parts supplied by reference TRBV2 and TRBJ1-1, is EPEVTQTPSHQVTQMGQEVILRCVPISNHLYFYWYRQILGQKVEFLVSFYNNEISEKSEIFDDQFSVERPDGSNFTLKIRSTKLEDSAMYFCASSEVRDSRAFFGQGTRLTVV.

The chain joins TRBV21-1 to TRBJ1-1; the table names TRBD1, a call not compared with the DNA. TRBV21-1 is designated a pseudogene. The CDR3 contains 11 residues. Written as DNA, the CDR3 is TGTGCCGGAGCAAGGGGCACTGAAGCTTTCTTT. Amino acid sequence: CAGARGTEAFF.

In its sample, this clone was seen once. This chain connects TRBV29-1 to TRBJ2-5, with D uncertain. The germline CDR1 and CDR2 sequences are SQVTM and ANQGSEA. Deletions cut 1 base from V and 1 base from J, with 7 bases between. This CDR3 region has 13 residues. In DNA form, the CDR3 reads TGCAGCGTTGAAGTAACTGCCCAAGAGACCCAGTACTTC. This translates into CSVEVTAQETQYF.

The chain combines TRBV25-1 with TRBJ2-7, with 7 bases identical to TRBD1. CDR3 length: 11 residues. V shed 11 bases and J 0 bases; nucleotides not matched to a gene: 1. The germline V gene encodes CDR1 MGHDK and CDR2 SYGVNS. The CDR3 DNA follows: TGTGCCGGACAGGTCTCCTACGAGCAGTACTTC. It specifies CAGQVSYEQYF.